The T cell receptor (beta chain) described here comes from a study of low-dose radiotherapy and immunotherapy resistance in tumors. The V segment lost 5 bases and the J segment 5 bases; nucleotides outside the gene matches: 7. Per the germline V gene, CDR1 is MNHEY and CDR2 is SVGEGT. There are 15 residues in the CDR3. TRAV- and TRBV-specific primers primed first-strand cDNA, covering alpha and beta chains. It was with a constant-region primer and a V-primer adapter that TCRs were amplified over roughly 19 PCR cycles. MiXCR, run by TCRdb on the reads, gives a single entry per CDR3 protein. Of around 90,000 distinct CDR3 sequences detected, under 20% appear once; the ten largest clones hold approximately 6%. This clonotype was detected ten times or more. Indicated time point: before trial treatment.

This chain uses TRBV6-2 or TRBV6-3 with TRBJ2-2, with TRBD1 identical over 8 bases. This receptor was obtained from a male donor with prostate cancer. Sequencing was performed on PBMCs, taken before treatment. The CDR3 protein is CASSTSGGGTGELFF. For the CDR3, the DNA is TGTGCCAGCAGTACTTCAGGGGGCGGAACCGGGGAGCTGTTTTTT.